This TCR beta chain originates from a study of identical twins. TCRdb reanalysed the 5' RACE reads using MiXCR and keeps one entry per CDR3 protein. Of around 1.7 million distinct CDR3 sequences in the sample, roughly 35% were seen once. Study-wide findings and caveats: Within twin pairs, the out-of-frame alpha sequences they shared showed excess low generation probability.

Trimming removed 1 base from V and 3 bases from J, with 19 bases in between. The germline V gene has CDR1 MGHRA and CDR2 YSYEKL. This CDR3 is built from 17 residues. Remarks on this clonotype: The antigen is undetermined.

Sequencing was done on a sample of cord blood. The chain has TRBV4-1 and TRBJ2-7; possibly TRBD1 for D (6 bases). This receptor was obtained from a newborn girl in good health. The CDR3 sequence: CASSQGPPGEYVYEQYF. In nucleotides, the CDR3 is TGCGCCAGCAGCCAAGGACCGCCAGGGGAATATGTCTACGAGCAGTACTTC.